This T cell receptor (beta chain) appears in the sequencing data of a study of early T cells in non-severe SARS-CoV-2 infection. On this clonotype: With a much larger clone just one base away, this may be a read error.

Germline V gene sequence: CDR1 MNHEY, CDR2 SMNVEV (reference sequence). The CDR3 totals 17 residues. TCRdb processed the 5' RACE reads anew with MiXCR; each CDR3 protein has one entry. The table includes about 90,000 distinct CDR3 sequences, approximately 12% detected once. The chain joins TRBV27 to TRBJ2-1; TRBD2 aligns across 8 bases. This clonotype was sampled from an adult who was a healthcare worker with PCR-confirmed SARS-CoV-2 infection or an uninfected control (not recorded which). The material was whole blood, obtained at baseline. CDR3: CTSSSGWGTRENNEQFF. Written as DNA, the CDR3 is TGTACCAGCAGTTCGGGGTGGGGGACTAGAGAAAACAATGAGCAGTTCTTC.